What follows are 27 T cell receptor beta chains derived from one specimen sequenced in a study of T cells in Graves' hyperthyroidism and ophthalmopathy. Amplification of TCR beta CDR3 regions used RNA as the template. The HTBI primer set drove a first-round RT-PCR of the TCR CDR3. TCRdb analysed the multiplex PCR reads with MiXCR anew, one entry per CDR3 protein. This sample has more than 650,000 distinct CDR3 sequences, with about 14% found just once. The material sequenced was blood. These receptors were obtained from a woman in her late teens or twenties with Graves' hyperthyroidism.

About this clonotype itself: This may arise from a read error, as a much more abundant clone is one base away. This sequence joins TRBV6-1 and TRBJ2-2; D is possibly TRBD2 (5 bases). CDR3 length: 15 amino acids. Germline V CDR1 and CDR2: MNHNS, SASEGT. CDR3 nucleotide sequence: TGTGCCAGCAGCCTCTTCTGGGGTCCAGCCGGGGAGCTGTCTTTT. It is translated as CASSLFWGPAGELSF.

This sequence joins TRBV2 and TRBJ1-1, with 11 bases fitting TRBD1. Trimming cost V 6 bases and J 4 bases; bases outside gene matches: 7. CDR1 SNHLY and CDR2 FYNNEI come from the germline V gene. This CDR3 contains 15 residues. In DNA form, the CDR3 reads TGTGCCAGCAGGCGGACAGGGGGCGCGGGCACTGAAGCTTTCTTT. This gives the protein CASRRTGGAGTEAFF.

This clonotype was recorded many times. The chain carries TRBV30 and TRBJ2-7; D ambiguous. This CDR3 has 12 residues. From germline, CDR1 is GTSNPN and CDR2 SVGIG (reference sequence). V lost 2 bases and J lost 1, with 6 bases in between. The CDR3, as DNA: TGTGCCTGGAGTAGAGTTTCCTACGAGCAGTACTTC. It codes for CAWSRVSYEQYF.

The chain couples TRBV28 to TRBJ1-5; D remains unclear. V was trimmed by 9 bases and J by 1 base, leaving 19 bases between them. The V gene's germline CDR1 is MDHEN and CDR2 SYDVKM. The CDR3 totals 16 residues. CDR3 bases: TGTGCCAGTTGGGAGGCGGGCGGATGGAGCAATCAGCCCCAGCATTTT. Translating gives CASWEAGGWSNQPQHF.

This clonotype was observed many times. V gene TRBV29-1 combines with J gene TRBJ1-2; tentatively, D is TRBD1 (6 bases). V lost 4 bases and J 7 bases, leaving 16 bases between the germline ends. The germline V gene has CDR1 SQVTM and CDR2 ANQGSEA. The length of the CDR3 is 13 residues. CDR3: CSVAPDRLSGYTF. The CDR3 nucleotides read TGCAGCGTTGCCCCTGACAGGCTGAGTGGCTACACCTTC.

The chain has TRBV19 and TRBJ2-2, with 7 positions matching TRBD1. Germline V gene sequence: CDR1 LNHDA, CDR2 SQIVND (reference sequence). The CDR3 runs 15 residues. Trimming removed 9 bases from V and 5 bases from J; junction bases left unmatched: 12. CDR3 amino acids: CASRPTGPATGELFF. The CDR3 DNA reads TGTGCCAGCCGACCGACAGGGCCCGCGACCGGGGAGCTGTTTTTT.

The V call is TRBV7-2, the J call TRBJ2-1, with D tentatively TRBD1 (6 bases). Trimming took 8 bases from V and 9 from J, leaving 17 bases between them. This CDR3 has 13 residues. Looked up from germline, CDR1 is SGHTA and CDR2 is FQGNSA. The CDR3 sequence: CASHEQGFGEQFF. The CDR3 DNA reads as TGTGCCAGCCATGAACAGGGATTCGGTGAGCAGTTCTTC.

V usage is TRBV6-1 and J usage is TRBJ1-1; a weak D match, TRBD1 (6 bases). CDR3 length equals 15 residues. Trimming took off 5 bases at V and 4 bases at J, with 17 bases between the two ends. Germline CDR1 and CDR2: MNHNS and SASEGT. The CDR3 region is CASSPDSLLATEAFF. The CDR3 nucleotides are TGTGCCAGCAGTCCGGACAGCCTTTTGGCCACTGAAGCTTTCTTT.

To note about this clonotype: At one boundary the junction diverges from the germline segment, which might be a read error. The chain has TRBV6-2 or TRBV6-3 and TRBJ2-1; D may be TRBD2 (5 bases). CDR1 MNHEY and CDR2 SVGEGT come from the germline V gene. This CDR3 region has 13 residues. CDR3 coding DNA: TGTGCCAGCAGTTACTCGACCTATAGCGCCTCGATCTTC. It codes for CASSYSTYSASIF.

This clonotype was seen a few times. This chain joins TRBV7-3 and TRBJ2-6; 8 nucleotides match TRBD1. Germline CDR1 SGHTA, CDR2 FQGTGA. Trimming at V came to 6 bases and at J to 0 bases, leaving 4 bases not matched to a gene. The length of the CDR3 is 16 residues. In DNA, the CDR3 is TGTGCCAGCAGTAGGACAGGGACCTCTGGGGCCAACGTCCTGACTTTC. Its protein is CASSRTGTSGANVLTF.

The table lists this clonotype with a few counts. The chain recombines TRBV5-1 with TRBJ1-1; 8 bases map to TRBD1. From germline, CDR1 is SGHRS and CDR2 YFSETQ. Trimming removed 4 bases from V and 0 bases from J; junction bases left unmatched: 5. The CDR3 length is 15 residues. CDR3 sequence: CASSVQGALNTEAFF. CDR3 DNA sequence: TGCGCCAGCAGCGTCCAGGGGGCCCTGAACACTGAAGCTTTCTTT.

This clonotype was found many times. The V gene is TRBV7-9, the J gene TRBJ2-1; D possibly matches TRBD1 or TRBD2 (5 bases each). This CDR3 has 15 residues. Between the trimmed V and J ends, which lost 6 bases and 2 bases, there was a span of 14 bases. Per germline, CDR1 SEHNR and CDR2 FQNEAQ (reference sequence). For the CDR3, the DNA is TGTGCCAGCAGTGGGACCCTTTGGCCCTACAATGAGCAGTTCTTC. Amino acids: CASSGTLWPYNEQFF.

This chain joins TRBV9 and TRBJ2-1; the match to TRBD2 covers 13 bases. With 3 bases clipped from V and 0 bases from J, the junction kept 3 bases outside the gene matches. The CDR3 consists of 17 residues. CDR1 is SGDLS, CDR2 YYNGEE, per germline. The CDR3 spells CASSGWTSGSSYNEQFF. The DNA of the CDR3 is TGTGCCAGCAGCGGGTGGACTAGCGGGAGCTCCTACAATGAGCAGTTCTTC. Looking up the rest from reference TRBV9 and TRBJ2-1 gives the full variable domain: DSGVTQTPKHLITATGQRVTLRCSPRSGDLSVYWYQQSLDQGLQFLIQYYNGEERAKGNILERFSAQQFPDLHSELNLSSLELGDSALYFCASSGWTSGSSYNEQFFGPGTRLTVL.

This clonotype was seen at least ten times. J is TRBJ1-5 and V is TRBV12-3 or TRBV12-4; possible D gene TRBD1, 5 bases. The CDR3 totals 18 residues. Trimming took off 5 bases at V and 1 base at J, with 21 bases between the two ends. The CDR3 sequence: CASSPGTGTLNSNQPQHF. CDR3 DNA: TGTGCCAGCAGTCCCGGGACGGGAACCCTCAACAGCAATCAGCCCCAGCATTTT.

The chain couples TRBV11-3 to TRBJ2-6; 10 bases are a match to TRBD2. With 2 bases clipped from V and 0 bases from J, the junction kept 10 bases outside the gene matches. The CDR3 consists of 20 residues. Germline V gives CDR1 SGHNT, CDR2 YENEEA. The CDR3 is CASSLWLAGVPRSGANVLTF. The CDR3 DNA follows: TGTGCCAGCAGCTTATGGCTAGCGGGAGTCCCTCGCTCTGGGGCCAACGTCCTGACTTTC. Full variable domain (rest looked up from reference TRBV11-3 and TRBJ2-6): EAGVVQSPRYKIIEKKQPVAFWCNPISGHNTLYWYLQNLGQGPELLIRYENEEAVDDSQLPKDRFSAERLKGVDSTLKIQPAELGDSAVYLCASSLWLAGVPRSGANVLTFGAGSRLTVL.

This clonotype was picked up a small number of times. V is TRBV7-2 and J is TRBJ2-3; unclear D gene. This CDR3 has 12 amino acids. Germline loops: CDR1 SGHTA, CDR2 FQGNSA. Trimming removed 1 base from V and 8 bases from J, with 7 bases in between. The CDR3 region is CASSLDKATQYF. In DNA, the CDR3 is TGTGCCAGCAGCTTAGACAAGGCTACGCAGTATTTT.

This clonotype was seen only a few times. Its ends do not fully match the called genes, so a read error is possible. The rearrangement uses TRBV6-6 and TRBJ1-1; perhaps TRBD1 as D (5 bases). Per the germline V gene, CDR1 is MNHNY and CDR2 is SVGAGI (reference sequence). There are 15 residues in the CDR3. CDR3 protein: CACSYSGGGRKTAFF. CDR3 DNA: TGTGCCTGCAGTTACTCGGGTGGGGGAAGGAAGACGGCTTTCTTT.

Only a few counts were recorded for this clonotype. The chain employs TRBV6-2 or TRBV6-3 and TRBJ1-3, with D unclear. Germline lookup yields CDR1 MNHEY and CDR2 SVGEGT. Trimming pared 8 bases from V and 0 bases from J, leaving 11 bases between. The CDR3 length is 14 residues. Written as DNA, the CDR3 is TGTGCCAGCGGAGCTCTGCGCTCTGGAAACACCATATATTTT. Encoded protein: CASGALRSGNTIYF.

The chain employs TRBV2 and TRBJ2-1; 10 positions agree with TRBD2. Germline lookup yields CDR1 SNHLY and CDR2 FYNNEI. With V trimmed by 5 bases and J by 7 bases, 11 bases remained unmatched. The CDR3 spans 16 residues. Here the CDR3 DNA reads TGTGCCAGCAGTTCAGGTTTTAGCGGGAGGCGAAATGAGCAGTTCTTC. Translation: CASSSGFSGRRNEQFF.

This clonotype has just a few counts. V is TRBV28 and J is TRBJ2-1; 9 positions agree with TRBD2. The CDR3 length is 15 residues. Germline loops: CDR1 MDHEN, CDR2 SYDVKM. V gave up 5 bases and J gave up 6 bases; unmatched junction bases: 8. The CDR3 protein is CASSPTSGRANEQFF. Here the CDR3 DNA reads TGTGCCAGCAGTCCGACTAGCGGACGAGCCAATGAGCAGTTCTTC.

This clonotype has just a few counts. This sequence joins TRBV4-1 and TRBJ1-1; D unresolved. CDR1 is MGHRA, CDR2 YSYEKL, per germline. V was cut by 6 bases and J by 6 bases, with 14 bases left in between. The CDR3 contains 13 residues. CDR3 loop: CASRALYGSEAFF. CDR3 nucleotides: TGCGCCAGCAGAGCTCTCTATGGCTCTGAAGCTTTCTTT.

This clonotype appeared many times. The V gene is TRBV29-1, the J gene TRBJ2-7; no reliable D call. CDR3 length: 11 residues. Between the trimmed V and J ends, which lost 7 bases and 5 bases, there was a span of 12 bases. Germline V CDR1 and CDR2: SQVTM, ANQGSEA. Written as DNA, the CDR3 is TGCAGCGGGAAAATGGGGAACGAGCAGTACTTC. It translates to CSGKMGNEQYF.

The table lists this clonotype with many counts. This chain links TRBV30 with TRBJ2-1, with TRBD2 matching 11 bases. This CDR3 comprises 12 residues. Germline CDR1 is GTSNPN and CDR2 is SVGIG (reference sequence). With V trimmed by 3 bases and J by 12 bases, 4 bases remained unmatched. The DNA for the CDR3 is TGTGCCTGGAGCCTGACTAGCGGGGCGCAGTTCTTC. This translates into CAWSLTSGAQFF.

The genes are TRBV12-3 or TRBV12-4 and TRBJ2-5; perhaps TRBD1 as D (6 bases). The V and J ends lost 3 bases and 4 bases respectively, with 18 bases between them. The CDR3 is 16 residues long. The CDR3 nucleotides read TGTGCCAGCAGTTTCCCACAGGGCCGGGGTGGAGAGACCCAGTACTTC. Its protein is CASSFPQGRGGETQYF.

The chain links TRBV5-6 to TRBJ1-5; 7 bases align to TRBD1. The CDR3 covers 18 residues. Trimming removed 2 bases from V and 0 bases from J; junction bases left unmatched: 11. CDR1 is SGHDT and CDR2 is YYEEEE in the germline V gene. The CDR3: CASSFLITTGDSNQPQHF. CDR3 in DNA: TGTGCCAGCAGCTTCCTGATTACCACAGGGGATAGCAATCAGCCCCAGCATTTT.

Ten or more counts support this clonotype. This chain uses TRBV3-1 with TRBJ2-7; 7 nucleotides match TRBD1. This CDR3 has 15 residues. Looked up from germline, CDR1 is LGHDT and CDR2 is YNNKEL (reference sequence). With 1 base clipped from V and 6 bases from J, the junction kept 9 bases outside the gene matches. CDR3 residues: CASSQVTGFTREQYF. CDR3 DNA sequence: TGTGCCAGCAGCCAAGTGACAGGGTTCACGCGCGAGCAGTACTTC.

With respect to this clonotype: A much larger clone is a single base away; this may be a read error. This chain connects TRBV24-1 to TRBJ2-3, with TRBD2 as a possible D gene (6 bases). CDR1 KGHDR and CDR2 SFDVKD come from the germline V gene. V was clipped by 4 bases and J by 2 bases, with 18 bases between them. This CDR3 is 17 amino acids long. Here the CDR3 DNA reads TGTGCCACCAGTGACTCAGGCGCGGGACCGGTCACAGATACGCAGTATTTT. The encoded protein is CATSDSGAGPVTDTQYF.